This T cell receptor beta chain was sequenced during a study of blood T cell repertoires in COVID-19. Study-wide context: COVID-19 samples from acute and convalescent phases originated in the United States, Italy and Spain.

As processed by the authors: Estimation of nucleated cell counts relied on the amplification of reference gene primers. Repertoires were generated with immunoSEQ multiplex PCR, while TCRdb's copy carries only in-frame clones and drops some. Clone size and the V and J calls come from that table; the DNA yielded D and trimming. The table shows 150,000 or so clones, with 80% to 85% occurring only once. V shed 1 base and J shed 2 bases, with 9 bases lying between them. Germline lookup yields CDR1 SGHRS and CDR2 YFSETQ. The CDR3 covers 14 residues. The source of this sequence is a woman aged 55-69 years with acute or convalescent COVID-19. The sequencing input was peripheral blood. The chain employs TRBV5-1 and TRBJ2-5, with no clear D. This CDR3 is CASSLYPGQETQYF. CDR3 in DNA: TGCGCCAGCAGCTTGTACCCAGGACAAGAGACCCAGTACTTC.